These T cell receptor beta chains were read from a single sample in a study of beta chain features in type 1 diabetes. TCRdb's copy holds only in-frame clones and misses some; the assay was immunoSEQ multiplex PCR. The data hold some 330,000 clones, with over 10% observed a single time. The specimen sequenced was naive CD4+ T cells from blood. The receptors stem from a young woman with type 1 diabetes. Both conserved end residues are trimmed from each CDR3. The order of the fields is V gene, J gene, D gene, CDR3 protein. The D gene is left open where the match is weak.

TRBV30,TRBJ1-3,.,AWSVSGNTIY
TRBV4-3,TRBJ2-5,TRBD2,ASSVAPSGGLQETQY
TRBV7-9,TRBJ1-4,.,ASSLGTATLSEKLF
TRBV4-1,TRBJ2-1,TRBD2,ASSRTSGEDNEQF
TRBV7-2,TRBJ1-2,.,ASSSYNNYGYT
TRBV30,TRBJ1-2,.,AWIWGEGGYT
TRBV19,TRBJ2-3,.,ASGGAERGTDTQY
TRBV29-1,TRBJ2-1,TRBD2,TGLAGGDEQF
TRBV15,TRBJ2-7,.,ATSRDNQASYEQY
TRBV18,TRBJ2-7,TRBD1,ASSPSGIPGQGAYEQY
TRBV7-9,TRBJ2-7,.,ASSLTGPSYEQY
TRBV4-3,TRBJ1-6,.,ASSPADSQNSPLH
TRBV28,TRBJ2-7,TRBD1,ASREQGAGYEQY
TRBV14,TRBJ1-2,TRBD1,ATGTGVNYGYT
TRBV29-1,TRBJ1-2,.,SVARRLVTRYYGYT
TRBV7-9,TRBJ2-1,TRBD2,ASSHIGTSGRNEQF
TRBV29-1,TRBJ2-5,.,SVDGRDGETQY
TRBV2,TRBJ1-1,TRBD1,ASRLTGALEAF
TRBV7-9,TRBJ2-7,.,ASSLSVLEQY
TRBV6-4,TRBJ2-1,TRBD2,ASSERSGGALNEQF
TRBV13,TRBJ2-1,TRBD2,ASSMAGAGEQF
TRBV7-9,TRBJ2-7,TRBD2,ASSSSGRTSGSHEQY
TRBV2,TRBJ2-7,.,ASRADLQVKY
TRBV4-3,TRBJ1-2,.,ASSQDRWAGIGGYT
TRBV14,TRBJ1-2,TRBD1,ASSQAGTAYGYT
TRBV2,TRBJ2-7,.,ASNRDTYEQY
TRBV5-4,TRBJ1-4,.,ASSLDAGPTNEKLF
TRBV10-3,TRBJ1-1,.,AISGTGRWYTEAF
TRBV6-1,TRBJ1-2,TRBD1,ASSEASTGWSYT
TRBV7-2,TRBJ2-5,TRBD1,ASRGQGEGETQY
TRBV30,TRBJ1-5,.,AWSVTGGVMPQH
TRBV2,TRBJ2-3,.,ASTLAGQIRTDTQY
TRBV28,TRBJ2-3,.,ASSLSPDTQY
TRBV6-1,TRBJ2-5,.,ASSDYTAGD
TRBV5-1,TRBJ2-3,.,ASSREYTQY
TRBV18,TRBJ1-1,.,ASSPRPGVRTEAF
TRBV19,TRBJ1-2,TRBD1,ASSPMGQIYYGYT
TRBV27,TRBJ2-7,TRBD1,ASKGQAPYEQY